The present T cell receptor beta chain was sequenced within a study of TIL therapy for anti-PD-1-resistant metastatic lung cancer. Study background: Median tumor mutation burden was 1.5 mutations per megabase.

The immunoSEQ assay was v3. Assay: immunoSEQ multiplex PCR; the TCRdb copy retains only in-frame clones and omits some. This sample has tens of thousands of clones, with about 73% found just once. Germline CDR1 and CDR2: MNHNS and SASEGT. This CDR3 has 14 residues. V lost 10 bases and J lost 3, with 18 bases in between. As for time point: pre-treatment sample, taken before nivolumab and TIL therapy. This chain uses TRBV6-1 with TRBJ1-2; D is unclear. The TCR comes from a person aged 25-79 years with non-small cell lung cancer. Here the sequenced sample was blood, taken at baseline. The CDR3 DNA is TGTGCCACCGCGCCGGCGGGAAACTACTATGGCTACACCTTC. Translating it yields CATAPAGNYYGYTF.